The 28 T cell receptor beta chains presented below share a single source sample, sequenced in a study of CD8 T cells in Susac syndrome. Random hexamers served to reverse transcribe about 0.45 to 1 ug RNA. TCRdb re-called the immunoSEQ multiplex PCR reads through MiXCR, storing one row per CDR3 protein. In the table there are some 200,000 distinct CDR3 sequences, 90% to 96% of which are singletons. The sequenced sample consisted of CD4+ T cells from PBMCs. The origin of the receptors is a human donor with Susac syndrome.

This chain uses TRBV6-5 with TRBJ1-1; D might be TRBD1 (5 bases). CDR3 size: 15 residues. Trimming took 6 bases from V and 5 from J, leaving 19 bases between them. Germline CDR1 reads MNHEY; CDR2 reads SVGAGI. The CDR3 is CASSLTTEGGTEAFF. In nucleotides, the CDR3 is TGTGCCAGCAGCCTGACGACAGAGGGTGGGACTGAAGCTTTCTTT.

This clonotype was picked up one time. This chain connects TRBV19 to TRBJ1-1; D is unresolved. Trimming removed 3 bases from V and 8 bases from J, with 13 bases in between. Germline V gene lookup returns CDR1 LNHDA and CDR2 SQIVND (reference sequence). This CDR3 has 13 residues. In DNA form, the CDR3 reads TGTGCCAGTAGTATGGGTGCAGGCTTGGAAGCTTTCTTT. This codes for CASSMGAGLEAFF.

The chain is built from TRBV3-1 and TRBJ1-2; D is possibly TRBD1 (5 bases). Germline CDR1 LGHDT, CDR2 YNNKEL (reference sequence). The CDR3 spans 14 residues. V lost 4 bases to trimming and J lost 2 bases, with 11 bases between them. CDR3 residues: CASSPGGPNYGYTF. For the CDR3, the DNA is TGTGCCAGCAGCCCGGGGGGACCGAACTATGGCTACACCTTC.

This chain connects TRBV19 to TRBJ1-2; D call uncertain. This CDR3 is 13 amino acids long. Germline assignment: CDR1 LNHDA and CDR2 SQIVND (reference sequence). V was shortened by 3 bases and J by 4 bases, with 9 bases between the two germline ends. The CDR3 is CASSMVQIYGYTF. The CDR3 DNA is TGTGCCAGTAGTATGGTACAGATCTATGGCTACACCTTC.

The V gene is TRBV5-4, the J gene TRBJ2-5, with 8 bases aligning to TRBD1. The CDR3 loop spans 15 amino acids. The V and J ends lost 2 bases and 2 bases, in that order; junction bases with no gene match: 5. Per germline, CDR1 SGHNT and CDR2 YYREEE (reference sequence). The CDR3 nucleotides are TGTGCCAGCAGCTTTTACCGGGACAGGCAAGAGACCCAGTACTTC. Translated: CASSFYRDRQETQYF.

This chain uses TRBV2 with TRBJ2-3; D uncertain. This CDR3 is built from 12 residues. V lost 8 bases and J lost 2, with 8 bases in between. Germline values: CDR1 SNHLY, CDR2 FYNNEI. The CDR3 nucleotides read TGTGCCAGCGGCTGGGTCACAGATACGCAGTATTTT. This codes for CASGWVTDTQYF. Complete variable domain (other parts from reference TRBV2 and TRBJ2-3): EPEVTQTPSHQVTQMGQEVILRCVPISNHLYFYWYRQILGQKVEFLVSFYNNEISEKSEIFDDQFSVERPDGSNFTLKIRSTKLEDSAMYFCASGWVTDTQYFGPGTRLTVL.

The chain uses TRBV7-2 and TRBJ2-1; D is perhaps TRBD1 (6 bases). V was cut by 5 bases and J by 12 bases, with 20 bases left in between. The CDR3 has 14 residues. Germline V gives CDR1 SGHTA, CDR2 FQGNSA. The CDR3 coding sequence is TGTGCCAGCAGCCCTGGGACAACGGCGCAGCGGCAGTTCTTC. It encodes CASSPGTTAQRQFF. The full variable domain, its missing parts supplied by reference TRBV7-2 and TRBJ2-1, is GAGVSQSPSNKVTEKGKDVELRCDPISGHTALYWYRQSLGQGLEFLIYFQGNSAPDKSGLPSDRFSAERTGGSVSTLTIQRTQQEDSAVYLCASSPGTTAQRQFFGPGTRLTVL.

This chain links TRBV2 with TRBJ1-2; D possibly corresponds to TRBD1 (6 bases). V lost 8 bases and J 3 bases, leaving 19 bases between the germline ends. The CDR3 is 15 residues long. The germline gives CDR1 SNHLY, CDR2 FYNNEI. As DNA, the CDR3 is TGTGCCAGCGGCGAAACAGGGTTTTCTGACTATGGCTACACCTTC. Translating gives CASGETGFSDYGYTF.

This clonotype was recorded only once. V gene TRBV7-2 combines with J gene TRBJ1-5, with 9 bases matching TRBD1. Trimming cost V 5 bases and J 7 bases; bases outside gene matches: 9. The CDR3 length is 15 residues. Germline V gives CDR1 SGHTA, CDR2 FQGNSA. The CDR3 nucleotides read TGTGCCAGCAGCGCCTCCGGGACAGGGTCACAGCCCCAGCATTTT. It is translated as CASSASGTGSQPQHF.

The chain recombines TRBV5-1 with TRBJ2-1; 12 nucleotides agree with TRBD1. CDR3 length: 14 amino acids. V lost 4 bases to trimming and J lost 10 bases; unmatched junction nucleotides: 6. In germline, CDR1 is SGHRS, CDR2 YFSETQ. CDR3 in amino acids: CASSPGTGGSEQFF. In DNA, the CDR3 is TGCGCCAGCAGCCCCGGGACAGGGGGCAGCGAGCAGTTCTTC.

The rearrangement uses TRBV29-1 and TRBJ1-2; TRBD1 might be the D (5 bases). The CDR3 contains 14 residues. The V end was cut by 4 bases, the J end by 2 bases, with 14 bases between. The germline CDR1 and CDR2 sequences are SQVTM and ANQGSEA. CDR3 sequence reads: CSVGGAGGNYGYTF. The DNA for the CDR3 is TGCAGCGTTGGAGGGGCGGGAGGGAACTATGGCTACACCTTC.

This sequence joins TRBV4-3 and TRBJ1-4; no definite D call. The CDR3 has 15 amino acids. V dropped 3 bases and J dropped 4 bases, with 12 bases sitting between them. Per germline, CDR1 LGHNA and CDR2 YSLEER. In DNA form, the CDR3 reads TGCGCCAGCAGCCATCACCTGGTGGATAATGAAAAACTGTTTTTT. Amino acid sequence: CASSHHLVDNEKLFF.

This clonotype was seen once. V and J are TRBV12-3 or TRBV12-4 and TRBJ1-1; D is ambiguous. The CDR3 loop spans 13 amino acids. The V and J ends lost 1 base and 7 bases respectively, with 10 bases between them. CDR3 in DNA: TGTGCCAGCAGTTTAGGATCTGCCCTTGAAGCTTTCTTT. This gives the protein CASSLGSALEAFF.

The chain employs TRBV29-1 and TRBJ2-6; no definite D call. The CDR3 covers 12 residues. The germline V gene encodes CDR1 SQVTM and CDR2 ANQGSEA. V was clipped by 5 bases and J by 4 bases, with 6 bases between them. CDR3 protein: CSVLSGANVLTF. CDR3 DNA sequence: TGCAGCGTTCTATCCGGGGCCAACGTCCTGACTTTC.

The table lists this clonotype with a count of one. The chain's CDR3 is CASSLYPGQGTNEQFF. CDR3 sequence (DNA): TGTGCCAGTAGTCTTTACCCGGGACAGGGGACCAATGAGCAGTTCTTC. The rearrangement joins TRBV19 to TRBJ2-1; 10 nucleotides align to TRBD1. V lost 5 bases and J lost 6; bases outside the gene matches: 10. This CDR3 has 16 amino acids. The germline gives CDR1 LNHDA, CDR2 SQIVND (reference sequence).

The chain has TRBV5-1 and TRBJ2-3; 10 bases align to TRBD2. J gave up 4 bases and V 2 bases, and 4 bases lay outside the gene matches. Germline values: CDR1 SGHRS, CDR2 YFSETQ. The CDR3 covers 15 residues. CDR3 sequence (DNA): TGCGCCAGCAGCTTTTTAGCGGGGGGAGCAGATACGCAGTATTTT. The encoded protein is CASSFLAGGADTQYF.

Only one count was recorded for this clonotype. V gene TRBV7-2 combines with J gene TRBJ2-7; D call uncertain. Germline values: CDR1 SGHTA, CDR2 FQGNSA. The V gene lost 5 bases and the J gene lost 6 bases, with 11 bases spanning the gap. The CDR3 has 12 amino acids. The CDR3 region has the DNA TGTGCCAGCAGCCCAGGTAGTCGCGAGCAGTACTTC. Translated: CASSPGSREQYF.

The chain carries TRBV10-3 and TRBJ2-2, with D unclear. CDR1 is ENHRY, CDR2 SYGVKD, per germline. V lost 6 bases, J lost 1 base, and 3 bases lay in between. The CDR3 contains 12 residues. The CDR3 reads CAISENTGELFF. The DNA of the CDR3 is TGTGCCATCAGCGAGAACACCGGGGAGCTGTTTTTT.

The chain has TRBV7-9 and TRBJ2-5; TRBD2 matches 7 bases. The CDR3 sequence is 15 residues long. V shed 0 bases and J 2 bases; nucleotides not matched to a gene: 3. Germline-derived CDR1 and CDR2 are SEHNR and FQNEAQ (reference sequence). This CDR3 reads CASSLAPAGQETQYF. CDR3 nucleotides: TGTGCCAGCAGCTTAGCCCCAGCGGGGCAAGAGACCCAGTACTTC. Drawing the rest from reference TRBV7-9 and TRBJ2-5, the complete variable domain is DTGVSQNPRHKITKRGQNVTFRCDPISEHNRLYWYRQTLGQGPEFLTYFQNEAQLEKSRLLSDRFSAERPKGSFSTLEIQRTEQGDSAMYLCASSLAPAGQETQYFGPGTRLLVL.

This clonotype was observed a handful of times. The chain links TRBV4-1 to TRBJ1-2, with TRBD1 identical over 8 bases. The CDR3 contains 15 residues. Trimming at V came to 1 base and at J to 7 bases, leaving 8 bases not matched to a gene. Germline V gene sequence: CDR1 MGHRA, CDR2 YSYEKL. CDR3 coding DNA: TGCGCCAGCAGCCAAGGGAAGACAGGGGAGGGTGGCTACACCTTC. This sequence encodes CASSQGKTGEGGYTF.

The rearrangement uses TRBV11-1 and TRBJ2-7; a weak D match, TRBD2 (6 bases). Looked up from germline, CDR1 is SGHAT and CDR2 is FQDESV (reference sequence). V lost 6 bases to trimming and J lost 2 bases, with 14 bases between them. CDR3 length: 14 residues. The CDR3 protein is CASRSGLATYEQYF. CDR3 bases: TGTGCCAGCAGATCGGGACTGGCTACCTACGAGCAGTACTTC.

V usage is TRBV4-2 and J usage is TRBJ1-4; a weak D match, TRBD1 (6 bases). The germline gives CDR1 LGHNA, CDR2 YNFKEQ. There are 15 residues in the CDR3. V lost 1 base and J 4 bases, leaving 10 bases between the germline ends. The CDR3 loop reads CASSQAGQRNEKLFF. The CDR3 region has the DNA TGTGCCAGCAGCCAAGCCGGACAGCGTAATGAAAAACTGTTTTTT.

The chain is built from TRBV13 and TRBJ1-5; the match to TRBD1 covers 8 bases. The CDR3 extends over 17 amino acids. With 4 bases clipped from V and 0 bases from J, the junction kept 8 bases outside the gene matches. CDR1 is PRHDT, CDR2 FYEKMQ, per germline (reference sequence). The CDR3 spells CASSSRQGRGSNQPQHF. DNA of the CDR3: TGTGCCAGCAGCTCTCGACAGGGGCGAGGTAGCAATCAGCCCCAGCATTTT.

The rearrangement joins TRBV20-1 to TRBJ2-1, with D hard to call. Germline V gene data show CDR1 as DFQATT and CDR2 as SNEGSKA (reference sequence). Trimming took 1 base from V and 3 from J, leaving 10 bases between them. The CDR3 has 14 amino acids. CDR3 region: CSARGGWSYNEQFF. CDR3 bases: TGCAGTGCTAGAGGAGGATGGAGCTACAATGAGCAGTTCTTC.

J is TRBJ2-1 and V is TRBV29-1; D remains ambiguous. The CDR3 is 14 amino acids. Germline V gives CDR1 SQVTM, CDR2 ANQGSEA. Trimming stripped 4 bases from V and 5 bases from J, with 15 bases between. The CDR3 reads CSVARRRGHNEQFF. The DNA for the CDR3 is TGCAGCGTTGCCAGGCGACGAGGCCACAATGAGCAGTTCTTC.

The chain couples TRBV4-3 to TRBJ2-5, with 9 bases that match TRBD1. The J segment lost 5 bases and the V segment lost 3 bases, leaving 10 bases of the junction unmatched. Germline V gene sequence: CDR1 LGHNA, CDR2 YSLEER. CDR3 length equals 16 residues. CDR3 coding DNA: TGCGCCAGCAGCCAGGGTAACAGGGGGCGCGTCGAGACCCAGTACTTC. Translated: CASSQGNRGRVETQYF.

CDR3 sequence reads: CASSLSYYPYNEQFF. The CDR3, as DNA: TGTGCCAGCAGCTTAAGTTACTACCCATACAATGAGCAGTTCTTC. This rearrangement joins TRBV7-3 to TRBJ2-1; no firm D call. This CDR3 has 15 residues. From germline, CDR1 is SGHTA and CDR2 FQGTGA. The V end was cut by 1 base, the J end by 4 bases, with 11 bases between.

This sequence joins TRBV7-9 and TRBJ2-7; 8 positions agree with TRBD1. Trimming cost V 5 bases and J 5 bases; bases outside gene matches: 8. The V gene's germline CDR1 is SEHNR and CDR2 FQNEAQ (reference sequence). There are 14 residues in the CDR3. The CDR3 reads CASSNDRGGDEQYF. The CDR3 coding sequence is TGTGCCAGCAGCAACGACAGGGGTGGCGACGAGCAGTACTTC.